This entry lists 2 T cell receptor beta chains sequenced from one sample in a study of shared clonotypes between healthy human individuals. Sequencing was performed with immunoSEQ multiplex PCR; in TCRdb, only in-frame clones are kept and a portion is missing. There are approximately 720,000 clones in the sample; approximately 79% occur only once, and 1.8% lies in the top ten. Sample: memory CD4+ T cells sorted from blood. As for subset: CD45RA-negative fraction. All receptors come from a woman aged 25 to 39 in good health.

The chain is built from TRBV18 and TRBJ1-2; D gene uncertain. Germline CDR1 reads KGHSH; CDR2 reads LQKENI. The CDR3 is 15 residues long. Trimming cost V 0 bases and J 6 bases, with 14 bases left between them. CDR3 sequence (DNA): TGTGCCAGCTCACCACCGGCCGGGCCCGGGAATGGCTACACCTTC. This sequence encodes CASSPPAGPGNGYTF.

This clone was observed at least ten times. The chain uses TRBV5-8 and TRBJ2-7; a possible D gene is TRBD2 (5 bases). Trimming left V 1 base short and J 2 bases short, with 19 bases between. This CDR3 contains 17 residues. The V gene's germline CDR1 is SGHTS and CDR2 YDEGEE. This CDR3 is CASSLYFLEGSPYEQYF. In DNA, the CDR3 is TGTGCCAGCAGCTTGTATTTTTTAGAGGGAAGTCCCTACGAGCAGTACTTC.